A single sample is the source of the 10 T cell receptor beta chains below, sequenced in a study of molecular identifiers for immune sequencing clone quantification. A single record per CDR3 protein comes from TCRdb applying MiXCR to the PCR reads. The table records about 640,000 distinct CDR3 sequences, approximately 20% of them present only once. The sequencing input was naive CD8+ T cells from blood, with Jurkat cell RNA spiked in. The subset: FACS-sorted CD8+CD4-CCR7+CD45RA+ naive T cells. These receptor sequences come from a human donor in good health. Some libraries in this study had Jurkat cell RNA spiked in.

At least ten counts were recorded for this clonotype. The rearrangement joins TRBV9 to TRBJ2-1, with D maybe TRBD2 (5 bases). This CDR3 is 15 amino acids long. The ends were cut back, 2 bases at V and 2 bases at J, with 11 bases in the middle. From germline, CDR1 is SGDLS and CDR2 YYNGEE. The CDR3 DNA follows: TGTGCCAGCAGCGTGAGCGGTCTCGCCTACAATGAGCAGTTCTTC. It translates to CASSVSGLAYNEQFF.

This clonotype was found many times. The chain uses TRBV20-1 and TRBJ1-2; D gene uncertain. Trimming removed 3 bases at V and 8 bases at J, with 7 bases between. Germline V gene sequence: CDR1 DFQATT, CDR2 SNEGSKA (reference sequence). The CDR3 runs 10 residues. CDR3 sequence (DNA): TGCAGTGCTAGGGGAGGGGGCTACACCTTC. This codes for CSARGGGYTF.

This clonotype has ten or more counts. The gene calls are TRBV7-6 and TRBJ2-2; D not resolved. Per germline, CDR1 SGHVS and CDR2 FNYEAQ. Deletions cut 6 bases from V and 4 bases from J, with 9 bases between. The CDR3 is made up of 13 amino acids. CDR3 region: CASRETSTGELFF. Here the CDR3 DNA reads TGTGCCAGCAGAGAAACCAGCACCGGGGAGCTGTTTTTT.

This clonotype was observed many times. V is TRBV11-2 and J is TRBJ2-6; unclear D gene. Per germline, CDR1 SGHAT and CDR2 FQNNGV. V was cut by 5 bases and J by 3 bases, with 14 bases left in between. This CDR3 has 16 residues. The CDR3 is CASSQKVVVGANVLTF. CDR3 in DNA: TGTGCCAGCAGCCAAAAAGTAGTGGTTGGGGCCAACGTCCTGACTTTC.

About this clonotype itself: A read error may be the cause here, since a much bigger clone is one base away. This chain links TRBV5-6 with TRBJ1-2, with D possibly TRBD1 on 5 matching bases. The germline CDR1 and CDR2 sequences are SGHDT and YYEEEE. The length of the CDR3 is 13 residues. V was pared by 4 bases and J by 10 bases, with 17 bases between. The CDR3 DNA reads TGTGCCAGCAGCCAGGCCAGGGTAGGTACCTACACCTTC. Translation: CASSQARVGTYTF.

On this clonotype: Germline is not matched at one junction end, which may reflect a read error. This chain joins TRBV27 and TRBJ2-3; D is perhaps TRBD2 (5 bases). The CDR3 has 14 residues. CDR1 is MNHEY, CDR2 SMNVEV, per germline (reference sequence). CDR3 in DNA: TGTGCCAGCAGTCAACCCCCTAGCACAGATATGCAGTATTTT. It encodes CASSQPPSTDMQYF.

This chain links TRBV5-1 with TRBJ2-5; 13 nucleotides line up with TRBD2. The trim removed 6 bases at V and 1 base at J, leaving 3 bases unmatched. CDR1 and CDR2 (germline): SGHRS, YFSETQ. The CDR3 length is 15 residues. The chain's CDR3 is CASTRTSGSQETQYF. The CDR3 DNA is TGCGCCAGCACCAGGACTAGCGGGAGCCAAGAGACCCAGTACTTC.

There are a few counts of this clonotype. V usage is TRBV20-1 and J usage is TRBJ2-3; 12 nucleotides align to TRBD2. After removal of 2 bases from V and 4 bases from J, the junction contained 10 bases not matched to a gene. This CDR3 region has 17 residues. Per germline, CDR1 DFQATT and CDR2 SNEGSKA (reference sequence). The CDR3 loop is CSARLVGLAGRADTQYF. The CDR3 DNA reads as TGCAGTGCTAGATTGGTTGGACTAGCGGGGCGGGCAGATACGCAGTATTTT.

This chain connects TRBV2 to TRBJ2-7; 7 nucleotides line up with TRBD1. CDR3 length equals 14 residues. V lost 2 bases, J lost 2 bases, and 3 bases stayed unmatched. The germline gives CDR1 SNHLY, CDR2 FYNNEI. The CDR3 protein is CASSEWGQTYEQYF. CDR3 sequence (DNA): TGTGCCAGCAGTGAATGGGGACAGACCTACGAGCAGTACTTC.

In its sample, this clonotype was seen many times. CDR3 in amino acids: CASSHHNPDTQYF. The DNA for the CDR3 is TGTGCCAGCTCACACCATAACCCAGATACGCAGTATTTT. The chain joins TRBV18 to TRBJ2-3, with D uncertain. Trimming took 4 bases from V and 4 from J, leaving 9 bases between them. The CDR3 contains 13 residues. Germline V lookup: CDR1 KGHSH, CDR2 LQKENI.